The 29 T cell receptor beta chains given below trace back to one sample, sequenced in a study of shared clonotypes between healthy human individuals. TCRdb's copy holds only in-frame clones and misses some; the assay was immunoSEQ multiplex PCR. This table holds about 680,000 clones, 60% to 75% found once. Sequences were obtained from memory CD4+ T cells sorted from blood. Indicated subset: CD45RA-negative fraction. The receptors derive from a woman in her twenties or thirties in good health.

The J gene is TRBJ2-1, the V gene TRBV9; 11 bases are shared with TRBD2. CDR1 is SGDLS, CDR2 YYNGEE, per germline. The CDR3 is made up of 17 amino acids. Trimming at V came to 3 bases and at J to 0 bases, leaving 5 bases not matched to a gene. CDR3 bases: TGTGCCAGCAGCGCACCGGGACTAGCGGACTCCTACAATGAGCAGTTCTTC. Translating it yields CASSAPGLADSYNEQFF.

This chain connects TRBV5-1 to TRBJ2-7; the match to TRBD1 covers 9 bases. The CDR3 totals 16 residues. Per germline, CDR1 SGHRS and CDR2 YFSETQ. The J segment lost 2 bases and the V segment lost 0 bases, leaving 6 bases of the junction unmatched. CDR3 loop: CASSLADGQGPYEQYF. The CDR3 region has the DNA TGCGCCAGCAGCTTGGCCGACGGACAGGGGCCCTACGAGCAGTACTTC.

V usage is TRBV6-1 and J usage is TRBJ2-7; possibly TRBD1 for D (5 bases). Germline CDR1 reads MNHNS; CDR2 reads SASEGT. This CDR3 is built from 13 residues. The V and J ends lost 4 bases and 2 bases respectively, with 9 bases between them. The DNA for the CDR3 is TGTGCCAGCAGTGGGACACTTGCCTACGAGCAGTACTTC. Its translation is CASSGTLAYEQYF.

This chain joins TRBV2 and TRBJ2-7, with D perhaps TRBD1 or TRBD2 (5 bases each). The CDR3 consists of 14 residues. Between the trimmed V and J ends, which lost 11 bases and 2 bases, there was a span of 19 bases. CDR1 is SNHLY, CDR2 FYNNEI, per germline. The DNA of the CDR3 is TGTGCCCGGGGCACGGGGACGGTCACCTACGAGCAGTACTTC. Protein product: CARGTGTVTYEQYF.

This clone was recorded once. This sequence joins TRBV4-1 and TRBJ1-1; D uncertain. Trimming pared 1 base from V and 5 bases from J, leaving 14 bases between. CDR3 size: 15 residues. The germline gives CDR1 MGHRA, CDR2 YSYEKL. This CDR3 reads CASSQAPGPRTEAFF. In DNA form, the CDR3 reads TGCGCCAGCAGCCAAGCCCCGGGCCCCCGGACTGAAGCTTTCTTT.

This chain links TRBV5-1 with TRBJ2-1, with D uncertain. This CDR3 is built from 13 residues. Germline-derived CDR1 and CDR2 are SGHRS and YFSETQ. Trimming cost V 4 bases and J 6 bases, with 11 bases left between them. Here the CDR3 DNA reads TGCGCCAGCAGCGCCATGACCACCAATGAGCAGTTCTTC. Its translation: CASSAMTTNEQFF.

The chain carries TRBV11-2 and TRBJ2-1, with 11 nucleotides matching TRBD2. The CDR3 covers 15 residues. Looked up from germline, CDR1 is SGHAT and CDR2 is FQNNGV. J was trimmed by 9 bases and V by 8 bases; bases with no gene match: 12. The CDR3 DNA follows: TGTGCCAGCTCAATGACCGGACTAGCGGGTGGTGAGCAGTTCTTC. It encodes CASSMTGLAGGEQFF.

The V gene is TRBV7-3, the J gene TRBJ2-1, with 11 bases lining up with TRBD1. Germline V lookup: CDR1 SGHTA, CDR2 FQGTGA. J was trimmed by 2 bases and V by 5 bases; bases with no gene match: 14. The CDR3 covers 19 residues. CDR3 sequence: CASSLYAKGGQGAYNEQFF. For the CDR3, the DNA is TGTGCCAGCAGCCTATATGCCAAAGGGGGACAGGGGGCCTACAATGAGCAGTTCTTC.

The V and J genes are TRBV28 and TRBJ1-2; D might be TRBD1 (6 bases). The CDR3 loop spans 16 amino acids. Germline V gene lookup returns CDR1 MDHEN and CDR2 SYDVKM. V was cut by 6 bases and J by 2 bases, with 19 bases left in between. In DNA, the CDR3 is TGTGCCAGCAGCCCAACGGGACACCCCGGGAACTATGGCTACACCTTC. Its protein is CASSPTGHPGNYGYTF.

V and J are TRBV28 and TRBJ2-7; 7 bases agree with TRBD1. Trimming cost V 7 bases and J 5 bases; bases outside gene matches: 8. Germline V CDR1 and CDR2: MDHEN, SYDVKM. The CDR3 runs 13 residues. Here the CDR3 reads CASTIRTGDEQYF. The CDR3 region has the DNA TGTGCCAGCACCATCAGGACAGGTGACGAGCAGTACTTC. Complete variable domain (other parts from reference TRBV28 and TRBJ2-7): DVKVTQSSRYLVKRTGEKVFLECVQDMDHENMFWYRQDPGLGLRLIYFSYDVKMKEKGDIPEGYSVSREKKERFSLILESASTNQTSMYLCASTIRTGDEQYFGPGTRLTVT.

This clone came up a few times. The V call is TRBV20-1, the J call TRBJ1-1, with TRBD1 as a possible D gene (6 bases). V was pared by 3 bases and J by 11 bases, with 13 bases between. Germline V CDR1 and CDR2: DFQATT, SNEGSKA (reference sequence). The CDR3 has 11 amino acids. CDR3 DNA sequence: TGCAGTGCTAGCCCCCAGGGGCTGGCTTTCTTT. As protein: CSASPQGLAFF.

CDR3 loop: CASSQKREGFAAEQYF. Written as DNA, the CDR3 is TGTGCCAGCAGCCAAAAGCGGGAGGGCTTTGCGGCCGAGCAGTACTTC. The gene calls are TRBV7-9 and TRBJ2-7; 10 nucleotides agree with TRBD2. This CDR3 region has 16 residues. V trimming: 5 bases; J trimming: 6 bases; junction bases outside the gene matches: 13. Germline CDR1 is SEHNR and CDR2 is FQNEAQ (reference sequence).

The rearrangement joins TRBV10-2 to TRBJ2-5, with D possibly being TRBD2 (5 bases). The CDR3 length is 12 residues. The germline gives CDR1 WSHSY, CDR2 SAAADI. V was shortened by 2 bases and J by 9 bases, with 10 bases between the two germline ends. CDR3 sequence: CASSETEGPQYF. The CDR3 DNA reads as TGCGCCAGCAGTGAGACCGAGGGCCCCCAGTACTTC.

This clone was observed a few times. The chain links TRBV27 to TRBJ1-1, with TRBD1 matching over 9 bases. The CDR3 is made up of 16 amino acids. The V gene end was trimmed by 2 bases and the J gene end by 1 base; junction bases not matched to a gene: 5. In germline, CDR1 is MNHEY, CDR2 SMNVEV (reference sequence). The CDR3 loop is CASSLLAGQGNTEAFF. In DNA, the CDR3 is TGTGCCAGCAGTTTACTAGCGGGACAGGGGAACACTGAAGCTTTCTTT.

The CDR3 nucleotides are TGTGCCAGCAGTGGCGCCGGGACTAGCGTCAACGAGCAGTACTTC. This codes for CASSGAGTSVNEQYF. V gene TRBV27 combines with J gene TRBJ2-7; 10 bases align to TRBD2. Germline-derived CDR1 and CDR2 are MNHEY and SMNVEV (reference sequence). The CDR3 has 15 amino acids. Trimming cost V 5 bases and J 5 bases; bases outside gene matches: 9.

V usage is TRBV2 and J usage is TRBJ2-7; TRBD1 matches at 7 bases. There are 16 residues in the CDR3. J was trimmed by 0 bases and V by 2 bases; bases with no gene match: 7. Looked up from germline, CDR1 is SNHLY and CDR2 is FYNNEI. CDR3 in DNA: TGTGCCAGCAGTGAAAGGACAGGCTCTTTCTCCTACGAGCAGTACTTC. Amino acid sequence: CASSERTGSFSYEQYF.

This clone was recorded once. Sequence at one end of the junction differs from germline and may be a read error. This chain uses TRBV28 with TRBJ2-6; D is perhaps TRBD1 (5 bases). Germline values: CDR1 MDHEN, CDR2 SYDVKM. CDR3 length equals 12 residues. The CDR3 region is CASKPPGASLAF. The CDR3, as DNA: TGTGCCAGCAAACCCCCTGGGGCCTCCTTGGCTTTC.

This chain links TRBV7-8 with TRBJ1-2, with D uncertain. Germline-derived CDR1 and CDR2 are SGHVS and FQNEAQ. The CDR3 loop spans 15 amino acids. Trimming cost V 5 bases and J 1 base, with 14 bases left between them. CDR3 amino acids: CASSPPGRNNYGYTF. In DNA form, the CDR3 reads TGTGCCAGCAGCCCCCCCGGACGGAATAACTATGGCTACACCTTC.

This clone has a handful of counts. V usage is TRBV10-3 and J usage is TRBJ1-1; 11 bases are shared with TRBD1. CDR1 is ENHRY and CDR2 is SYGVKD in the germline V gene. V lost 5 bases to trimming and J lost 3 bases; unmatched junction nucleotides: 8. The CDR3 is 16 residues long. The CDR3 reads CAISQDRGRGDTEAFF. DNA of the CDR3: TGTGCCATCAGTCAGGACAGGGGGCGAGGGGACACTGAAGCTTTCTTT.

This clone appeared many times. J is TRBJ2-1 and V is TRBV28; D uncertain. Per germline, CDR1 MDHEN and CDR2 SYDVKM. CDR3 length equals 14 residues. Trimming removed 2 bases at V and 4 bases at J, with 9 bases between. The CDR3 DNA is TGTGCCAGCAGTTTAATGGGCAAATACAATGAGCAGTTCTTC. Encoded protein: CASSLMGKYNEQFF.

This clone has a handful of counts. The chain employs TRBV6-5 and TRBJ2-1, with D perhaps matching TRBD1 or TRBD2 (5 bases each). Per the germline V gene, CDR1 is MNHEY and CDR2 is SVGAGI. With 5 bases removed from V and 15 bases from J, the gap between germline ends came to 20 bases. There are 13 residues in the CDR3. CDR3 protein: CASSRDPSNDPFF. In nucleotides, the CDR3 is TGTGCCAGCAGTCGGGACCCCAGCAACGACCCGTTCTTC.

This sequence joins TRBV9 and TRBJ2-2; possibly TRBD1 or TRBD2 for D (5 bases each). V was cut by 3 bases and J by 6 bases, with 15 bases left in between. Germline lookup yields CDR1 SGDLS and CDR2 YYNGEE. The CDR3 length is 15 residues. CDR3 amino acids: CASSATGRGSGELFF. The CDR3, as DNA: TGTGCCAGCAGCGCCACAGGCCGGGGATCCGGGGAGCTGTTTTTT.

V gene TRBV19 combines with J gene TRBJ1-5, with a weak D call TRBD1 (6 bases). The CDR3 consists of 15 residues. The V and J ends lost 10 bases and 4 bases respectively, with 20 bases between them. Germline V gene lookup returns CDR1 LNHDA and CDR2 SQIVND (reference sequence). The CDR3, as DNA: TGTGCCACCTCGTGGGTAGGCAGGGGAAATCAGCCCCAGCATTTT. Its translation is CATSWVGRGNQPQHF.

V is TRBV28 and J is TRBJ2-7; 7 bases are a match to TRBD2. V was clipped by 6 bases and J by 7 bases; unmatched bases: 12. CDR3 length: 14 amino acids. Germline V lookup: CDR1 MDHEN, CDR2 SYDVKM. This CDR3 is CASSPFGRIREQYF. The CDR3 nucleotides are TGTGCCAGCAGCCCCTTCGGGAGGATAAGGGAGCAGTACTTC.

This chain links TRBV5-4 with TRBJ2-1; TRBD2 might be the D (6 bases). V was trimmed by 0 bases and J by 6 bases, leaving 13 bases between them. CDR3 length equals 15 residues. CDR1 and CDR2 (germline): SGHNT, YYREEE (reference sequence). CDR3 coding DNA: TGTGCCAGCAGCTTGGGGACGGGAGTTGGCAATGAGCAGTTCTTC. This encodes CASSLGTGVGNEQFF.

This clone is a singleton in its sample. The chain recombines TRBV7-9 with TRBJ2-4; D uncertain. CDR1 is SEHNR and CDR2 is FQNEAQ in the germline V gene (reference sequence). V dropped 8 bases and J dropped 0 bases, with 14 bases sitting between them. The CDR3 has 15 amino acids. The CDR3 protein is CASSLPRLAKNIQYF. The CDR3 nucleotides read TGTGCCAGCTCCCTTCCCCGGCTAGCCAAAAACATTCAGTACTTC.

This clone was counted many times. The gene calls are TRBV29-1 and TRBJ1-2, with a tentative D call TRBD1 (5 bases). The germline V gene encodes CDR1 SQVTM and CDR2 ANQGSEA. Between the trimmed V and J ends, which lost 4 bases and 6 bases, there was a span of 9 bases. The CDR3 is made up of 11 amino acids. This CDR3 is CSVAGLDGYTF. The CDR3 DNA reads TGCAGCGTTGCGGGACTTGATGGCTACACCTTC.

The chain links TRBV20-1 to TRBJ1-2, with D possibly matching TRBD1 (5 bases). V gave up 4 bases and J gave up 12 bases, with 15 bases separating them. CDR1 DFQATT and CDR2 SNEGSKA come from the germline V gene (reference sequence). This CDR3 is 11 amino acids long. In nucleotides, the CDR3 is TGCAGTGCTAAAACGCACAGGCTCCACACCTTC. Its translation is CSAKTHRLHTF.

In this sample, this clone turned up a few times. The V call is TRBV6-4, the J call TRBJ2-7, with a tentative D call TRBD2 (6 bases). Germline CDR1 and CDR2: MRHNA and SNTAGT. The CDR3 totals 13 residues. CDR3 amino acids: CALRDWNSYEQYF. CDR3 DNA sequence: TGTGCTCTAAGGGACTGGAACAGCTACGAGCAGTACTTC.